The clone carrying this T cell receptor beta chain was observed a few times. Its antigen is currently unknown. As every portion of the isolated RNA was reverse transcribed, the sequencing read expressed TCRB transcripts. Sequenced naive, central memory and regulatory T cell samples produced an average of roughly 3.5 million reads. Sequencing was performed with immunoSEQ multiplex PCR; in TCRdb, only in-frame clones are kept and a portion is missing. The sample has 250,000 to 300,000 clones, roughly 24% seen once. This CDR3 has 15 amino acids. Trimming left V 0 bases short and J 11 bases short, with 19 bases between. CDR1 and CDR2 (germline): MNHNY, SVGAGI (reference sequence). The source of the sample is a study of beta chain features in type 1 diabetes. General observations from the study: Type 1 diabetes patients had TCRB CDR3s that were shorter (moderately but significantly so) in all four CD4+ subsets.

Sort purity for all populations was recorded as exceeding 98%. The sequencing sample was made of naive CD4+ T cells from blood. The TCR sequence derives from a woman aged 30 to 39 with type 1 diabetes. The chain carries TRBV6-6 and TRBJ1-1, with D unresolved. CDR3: CASSYSRAGDLGAFF. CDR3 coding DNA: TGTGCCAGCAGTTACTCGAGGGCAGGTGACCTGGGGGCTTTCTTT.